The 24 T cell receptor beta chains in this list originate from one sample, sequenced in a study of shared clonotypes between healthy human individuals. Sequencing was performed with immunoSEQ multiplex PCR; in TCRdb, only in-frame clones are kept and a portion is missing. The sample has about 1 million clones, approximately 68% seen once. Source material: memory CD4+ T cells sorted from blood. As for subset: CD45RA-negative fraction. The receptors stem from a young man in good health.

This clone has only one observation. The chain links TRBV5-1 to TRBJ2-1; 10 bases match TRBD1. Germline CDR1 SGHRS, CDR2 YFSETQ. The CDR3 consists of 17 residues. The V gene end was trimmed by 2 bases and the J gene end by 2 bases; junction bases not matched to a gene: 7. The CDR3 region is CASSFGTGAPTYNEQFF. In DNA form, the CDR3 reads TGCGCCAGCAGCTTCGGGACAGGGGCCCCTACCTACAATGAGCAGTTCTTC.

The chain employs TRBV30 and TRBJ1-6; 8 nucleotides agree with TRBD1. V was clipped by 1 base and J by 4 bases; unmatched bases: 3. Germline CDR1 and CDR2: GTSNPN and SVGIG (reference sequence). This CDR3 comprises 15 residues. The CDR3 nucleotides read TGTGCCTGGAGTGGGGGACAGGCTTATAATTCACCCCTCCACTTT. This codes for CAWSGGQAYNSPLHF.

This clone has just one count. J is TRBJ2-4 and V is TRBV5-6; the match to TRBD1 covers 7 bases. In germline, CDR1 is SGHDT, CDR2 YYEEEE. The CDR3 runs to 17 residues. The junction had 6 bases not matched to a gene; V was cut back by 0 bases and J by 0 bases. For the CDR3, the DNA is TGTGCCAGCAGCTTGGCCGGACAGGCCCTAGCCAAAAACATTCAGTACTTC. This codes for CASSLAGQALAKNIQYF.

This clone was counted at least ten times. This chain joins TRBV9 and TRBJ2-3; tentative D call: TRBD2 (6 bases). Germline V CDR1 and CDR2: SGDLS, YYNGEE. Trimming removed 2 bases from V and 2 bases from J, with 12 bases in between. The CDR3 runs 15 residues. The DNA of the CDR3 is TGTGCCAGCAGCGTCGGAGCGGGTAACACAGATACGCAGTATTTT. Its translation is CASSVGAGNTDTQYF.

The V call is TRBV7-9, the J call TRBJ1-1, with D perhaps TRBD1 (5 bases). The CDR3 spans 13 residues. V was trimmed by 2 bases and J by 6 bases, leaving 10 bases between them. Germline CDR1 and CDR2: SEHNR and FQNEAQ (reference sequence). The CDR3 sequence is CASSLMARAEAFF. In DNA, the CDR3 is TGTGCCAGCAGCTTAATGGCCAGGGCTGAAGCTTTCTTT.

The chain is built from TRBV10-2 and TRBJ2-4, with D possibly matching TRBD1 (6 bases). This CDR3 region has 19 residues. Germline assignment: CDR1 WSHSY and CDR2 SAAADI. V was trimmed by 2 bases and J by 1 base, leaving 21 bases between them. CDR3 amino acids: CASSESGSQGKAAKNIQYF. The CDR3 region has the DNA TGCGCCAGCAGTGAGAGTGGATCCCAGGGGAAGGCGGCCAAAAACATTCAGTACTTC.

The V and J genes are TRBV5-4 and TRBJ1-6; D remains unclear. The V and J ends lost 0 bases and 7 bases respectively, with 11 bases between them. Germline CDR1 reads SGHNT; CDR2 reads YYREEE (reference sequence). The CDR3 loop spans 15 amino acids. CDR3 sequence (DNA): TGTGCCAGCAGCTTGGCGGCAGACCGAAATTCACCCCTCCACTTT. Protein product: CASSLAADRNSPLHF.

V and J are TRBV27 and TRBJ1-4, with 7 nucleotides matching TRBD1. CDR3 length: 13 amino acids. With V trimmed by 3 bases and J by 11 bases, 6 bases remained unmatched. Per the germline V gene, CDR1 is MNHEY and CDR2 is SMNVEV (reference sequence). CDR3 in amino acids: CASSFETGFKLFF. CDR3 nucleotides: TGTGCCAGCAGTTTCGAGACAGGGTTCAAACTGTTTTTT.

CDR3 coding DNA: TGCGCCAGCAGTTTTACAGGGGACTATGGCTACACCTTC. Protein product: CASSFTGDYGYTF. The rearrangement links TRBV5-1 to TRBJ1-2; the match to TRBD1 covers 7 bases. The CDR3 has 13 residues. Germline CDR1 and CDR2: SGHRS and YFSETQ. The junction had 4 bases not matched to a gene; V was cut back by 5 bases and J by 3 bases.

Here the CDR3 DNA reads TGTGCCAGCAGTGTACTAGCGGGAGGAGAGACCCAGTACTTC. Its translation: CASSVLAGGETQYF. The V gene is TRBV6-1, the J gene TRBJ2-5, with 12 positions matching TRBD2. The CDR3 covers 14 residues. Germline V gene lookup returns CDR1 MNHNS and CDR2 SASEGT. V lost 4 bases to trimming and J lost 4 bases; unmatched junction nucleotides: 1.

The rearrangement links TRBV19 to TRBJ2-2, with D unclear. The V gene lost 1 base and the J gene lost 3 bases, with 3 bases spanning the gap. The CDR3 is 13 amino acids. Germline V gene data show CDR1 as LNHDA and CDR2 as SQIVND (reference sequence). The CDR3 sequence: CASSIAYTGELFF. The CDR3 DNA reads TGTGCCAGTAGTATAGCTTACACCGGGGAGCTGTTTTTT.

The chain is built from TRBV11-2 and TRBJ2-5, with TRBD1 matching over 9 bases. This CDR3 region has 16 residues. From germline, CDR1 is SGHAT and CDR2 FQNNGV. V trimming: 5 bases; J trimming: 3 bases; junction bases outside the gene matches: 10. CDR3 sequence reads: CASSQTGGSIKETQYF. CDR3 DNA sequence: TGTGCCAGCAGCCAGACAGGGGGGTCGATAAAAGAGACCCAGTACTTC.

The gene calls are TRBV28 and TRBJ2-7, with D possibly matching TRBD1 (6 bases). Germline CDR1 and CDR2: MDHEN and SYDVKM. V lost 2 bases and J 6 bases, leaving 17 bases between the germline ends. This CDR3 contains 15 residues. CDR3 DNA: TGTGCCAGCAGTTTAGTAGGGACAACAAGGGGCGAGCAGTACTTC. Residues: CASSLVGTTRGEQYF.

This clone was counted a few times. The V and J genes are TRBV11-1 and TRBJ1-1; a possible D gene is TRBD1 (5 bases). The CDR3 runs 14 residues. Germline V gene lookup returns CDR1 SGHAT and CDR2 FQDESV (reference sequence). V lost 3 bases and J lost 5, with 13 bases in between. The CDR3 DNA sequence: TGTGCCAGCAGCTTTTCCTCAGGGAGGACTGAAGCTTTCTTT. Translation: CASSFSSGRTEAFF.

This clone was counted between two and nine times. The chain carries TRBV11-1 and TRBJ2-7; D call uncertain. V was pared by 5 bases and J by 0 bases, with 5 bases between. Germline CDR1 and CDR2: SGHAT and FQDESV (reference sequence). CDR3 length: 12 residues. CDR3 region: CASSPFSYEQYF. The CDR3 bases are TGTGCCAGCAGCCCCTTCTCCTACGAGCAGTACTTC.

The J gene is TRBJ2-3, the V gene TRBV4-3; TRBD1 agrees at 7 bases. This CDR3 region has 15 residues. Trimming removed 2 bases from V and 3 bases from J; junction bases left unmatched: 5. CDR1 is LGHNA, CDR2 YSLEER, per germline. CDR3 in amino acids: CASSQQGERTDTQYF. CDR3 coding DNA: TGCGCCAGCAGCCAACAGGGGGAAAGGACAGATACGCAGTATTTT.

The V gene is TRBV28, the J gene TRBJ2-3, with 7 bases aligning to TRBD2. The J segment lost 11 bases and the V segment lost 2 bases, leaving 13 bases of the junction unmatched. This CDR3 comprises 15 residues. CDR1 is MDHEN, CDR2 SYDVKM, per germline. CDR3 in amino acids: CASSLKGGGLAQQYF. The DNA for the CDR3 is TGTGCCAGCAGTTTAAAAGGCGGGGGTTTGGCGCAGCAGTATTTT.

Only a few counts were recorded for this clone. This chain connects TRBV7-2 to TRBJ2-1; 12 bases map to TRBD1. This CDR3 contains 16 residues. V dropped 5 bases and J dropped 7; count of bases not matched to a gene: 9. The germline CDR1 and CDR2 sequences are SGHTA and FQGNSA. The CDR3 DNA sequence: TGTGCCAGCAGCCTATCCGGGACAGGGGGCTGGAATGAGCAGTTCTTC. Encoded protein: CASSLSGTGGWNEQFF.

This CDR3 is CASSPSGTDYNEQFF. CDR3 coding DNA: TGTGCCAGCAGCCCCAGCGGAACCGACTACAATGAGCAGTTCTTC. The chain joins TRBV11-2 to TRBJ2-1; tentatively, D is TRBD2 (5 bases). V was trimmed by 5 bases and J by 3 bases, leaving 14 bases between them. CDR3 size: 15 residues. In germline, CDR1 is SGHAT, CDR2 FQNNGV.

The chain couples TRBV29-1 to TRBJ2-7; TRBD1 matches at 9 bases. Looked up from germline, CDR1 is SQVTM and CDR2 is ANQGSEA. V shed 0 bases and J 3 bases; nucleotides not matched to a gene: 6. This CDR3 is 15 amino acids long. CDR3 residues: CSVEDPGTGIYEQYF. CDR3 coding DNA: TGCAGCGTTGAAGATCCTGGGACAGGGATCTACGAGCAGTACTTC.

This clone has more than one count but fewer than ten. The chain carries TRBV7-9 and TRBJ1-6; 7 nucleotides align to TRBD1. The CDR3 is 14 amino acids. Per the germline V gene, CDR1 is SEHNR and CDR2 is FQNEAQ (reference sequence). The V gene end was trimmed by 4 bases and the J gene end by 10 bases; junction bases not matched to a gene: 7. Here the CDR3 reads CASSSTGTVSPLHF. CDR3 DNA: TGTGCCAGCAGCTCGACCGGGACAGTATCACCCCTCCACTTT.

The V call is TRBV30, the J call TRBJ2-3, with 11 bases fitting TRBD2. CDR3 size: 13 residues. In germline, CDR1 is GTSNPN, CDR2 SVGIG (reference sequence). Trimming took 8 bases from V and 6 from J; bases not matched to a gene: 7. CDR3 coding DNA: TGTGCCGGTACTAGCGGGAGATTGGATACGCAGTATTTT. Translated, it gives CAGTSGRLDTQYF.

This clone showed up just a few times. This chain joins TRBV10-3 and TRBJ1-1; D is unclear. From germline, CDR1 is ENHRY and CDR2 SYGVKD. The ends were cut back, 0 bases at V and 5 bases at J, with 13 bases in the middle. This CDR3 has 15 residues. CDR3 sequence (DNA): TGTGCCATCAGTGAGTCGATGGCCGGGAAGACTGAAGCTTTCTTT. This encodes CAISESMAGKTEAFF.

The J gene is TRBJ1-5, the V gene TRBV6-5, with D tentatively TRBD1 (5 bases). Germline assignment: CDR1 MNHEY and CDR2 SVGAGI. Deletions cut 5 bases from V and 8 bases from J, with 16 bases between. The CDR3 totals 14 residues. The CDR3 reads CASSPEQGGEPQHF. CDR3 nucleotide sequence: TGTGCCAGCAGTCCGGAGCAGGGTGGGGAGCCCCAGCATTTT.